These 27 T cell receptor beta chains were all obtained from the same sample, sequenced in a study of blood T cell repertoires in COVID-19 (dated by TCRdb to the early 2020s). Library preparation used the immunoSEQ multiplex PCR assay. TCRdb holds this immuneACCESS table with in-frame rearrangements only. Some clones are missing; in checked studies, unresolved V genes explain under half, and the rest has no known cause. The sample has 150,000 to 200,000 clones on record, 80% to 85% of them singletons. Together, the top ten hold 7% of the sample. What was sequenced was peripheral blood. These receptors all stem from a woman between 40 and 55 years old with COVID-19, enrolled during active disease.

V gene TRBV11-2 combines with J gene TRBJ2-3; a possible D gene is TRBD1 (6 bases). The germline V and J ends were trimmed by 6 bases and 2 bases, with 18 bases remaining between them. From germline, CDR1 is SGHAT and CDR2 FQNNGV. The length of the CDR3 is 16 residues. CDR3 residues: CASSPRKGVYTDTQYF. The CDR3 bases are TGTGCCAGCAGTCCCAGGAAGGGGGTGTACACAGATACGCAGTATTTT.

The chain is built from TRBV9 and TRBJ1-5; 10 bases agree with TRBD1. There are 18 residues in the CDR3. Trimming removed 3 bases from V and 0 bases from J; junction bases left unmatched: 9. Germline-derived CDR1 and CDR2 are SGDLS and YYNGEE. The CDR3 sequence: CASSAGTGDLDSNQPQHF. CDR3 in DNA: TGTGCCAGCAGCGCCGGGACAGGGGACTTGGATAGCAATCAGCCCCAGCATTTT.

The chain combines TRBV19 with TRBJ2-7; D unclear. The CDR3 covers 14 residues. V was trimmed by 4 bases and J by 2 bases, leaving 12 bases between them. The germline V gene encodes CDR1 LNHDA and CDR2 SQIVND (reference sequence). The CDR3 sequence is CASSSQVLPYEQYF. The CDR3 region has the DNA TGTGCCAGTAGTAGCCAGGTCCTGCCCTACGAGCAGTACTTC.

V is TRBV30 and J is TRBJ1-5; the D gene is possibly TRBD1 (5 bases). This CDR3 is 14 amino acids long. V gave up 2 bases and J gave up 3 bases, with 11 bases separating them. CDR1 is GTSNPN and CDR2 is SVGIG in the germline V gene (reference sequence). The CDR3 loop is CAWSLQEINQPQHF. As DNA, the CDR3 is TGTGCCTGGAGTCTACAGGAGATCAATCAGCCCCAGCATTTT.

This chain uses TRBV7-9 with TRBJ1-3; D unclear. The CDR3 has 12 amino acids. The germline V gene has CDR1 SEHNR and CDR2 FQNEAQ (reference sequence). Trimming shortened V by 5 bases and J by 4 bases, and 6 bases separated the two germline ends. DNA of the CDR3: TGTGCCAGCAGCCGGGAAGGAAACACCATATATTTT. It encodes CASSREGNTIYF.

V gene TRBV7-3 combines with J gene TRBJ2-7; a weak D match, TRBD2 (6 bases). V lost 3 bases and J 0 bases, leaving 9 bases between the germline ends. The length of the CDR3 is 14 residues. Germline loops: CDR1 SGHTA, CDR2 FQGTGA. CDR3 sequence reads: CASSLGGNSYEQYF. The CDR3 nucleotides are TGTGCCAGCAGCTTGGGCGGGAACTCCTACGAGCAGTACTTC.

The rearrangement uses TRBV6-5 and TRBJ1-6; D gene ambiguous. CDR3 length equals 15 residues. Germline V gene data show CDR1 as MNHEY and CDR2 as SVGAGI. The V end lost 6 bases, the J end lost 8 bases, and 17 bases lay between the germline ends. CDR3: CASRFPPGLDSPLHF. CDR3 sequence (DNA): TGTGCCAGCAGATTCCCTCCGGGGTTAGATTCACCCCTCCACTTT.

The chain links TRBV5-5 to TRBJ2-3; 9 nucleotides align to TRBD2. The germline gives CDR1 SGHKS, CDR2 YYEKEE (reference sequence). The CDR3 contains 15 residues. Trimming at V came to 7 bases and at J to 6 bases, leaving 12 bases not matched to a gene. The CDR3 coding sequence is TGTGCCAGCCAAATAGCGGGAGCAGCCGTGGATACGCAGTATTTT. Protein product: CASQIAGAAVDTQYF.

This clone was detected only once. The V call is TRBV9, the J call TRBJ2-1; 9 bases are shared with TRBD1. CDR1 is SGDLS and CDR2 is YYNGEE in the germline V gene. V was pared by 4 bases and J by 6 bases, with 8 bases of the junction left unmatched. The CDR3 has 15 amino acids. CDR3 sequence: CASSPTGGSGNEQFF. The CDR3 DNA reads as TGTGCCAGCAGCCCGACAGGGGGGTCGGGCAATGAGCAGTTCTTC.

The V gene is TRBV10-3, the J gene TRBJ1-4; no firm D call. Per the germline V gene, CDR1 is ENHRY and CDR2 is SYGVKD. V dropped 4 bases and J dropped 0 bases, with 6 bases sitting between them. The CDR3 runs 14 residues. The DNA of the CDR3 is TGTGCCATCAGTGCGCAGGCAACTAATGAAAAACTGTTTTTT. Protein: CAISAQATNEKLFF.

The chain couples TRBV5-4 to TRBJ2-2; 8 nucleotides match TRBD1. Germline trimming cut 6 bases from V and 0 bases from J; bases unmatched to any gene: 4. The CDR3 has 15 amino acids. Germline CDR1 reads SGHNT; CDR2 reads YYREEE (reference sequence). CDR3 nucleotide sequence: TGTGCCAGCACCAGGGGGCCCCCGAACACCGGGGAGCTGTTTTTT. Protein product: CASTRGPPNTGELFF.

This clone was seen just once. This chain joins TRBV29-1 and TRBJ2-1, with TRBD2 matching over 7 bases. The CDR3 totals 14 residues. Trimming at V came to 5 bases and at J to 1 base, leaving 5 bases not matched to a gene. Per the germline V gene, CDR1 is SQVTM and CDR2 is ANQGSEA. The CDR3 loop is CSVPKRGSYNEQFF. For the CDR3, the DNA is TGCAGCGTTCCTAAGCGGGGTTCCTACAATGAGCAGTTCTTC.

The chain recombines TRBV19 with TRBJ1-1, with 7 nucleotides matching TRBD1. CDR3 length: 15 residues. Germline V gene sequence: CDR1 LNHDA, CDR2 SQIVND (reference sequence). J was trimmed by 4 bases and V by 7 bases; bases with no gene match: 12. DNA of the CDR3: TGTGCCAGTACCCCAGGGACAGCCGGCGGCACTGAAGCTTTCTTT. Translating it yields CASTPGTAGGTEAFF.

This clone was found once. This chain joins TRBV6-5 and TRBJ2-5; D is perhaps TRBD1 (7 bases). The germline CDR1 and CDR2 sequences are MNHEY and SVGAGI. V lost 0 bases, J lost 1 base, and 9 bases lay in between. This CDR3 contains 15 residues. The CDR3 sequence is CASSYSQGGQETQYF. The CDR3 DNA sequence: TGTGCCAGCAGTTACTCTCAGGGGGGCCAAGAGACCCAGTACTTC.

CDR3 bases: TGTGCCAGCAGCTTGGGGACAGGGGTATACTATGGCTACACCTTC. Translation gives CASSLGTGVYYGYTF. The chain joins TRBV5-5 to TRBJ1-2; 9 nucleotides line up with TRBD1. Germline V lookup: CDR1 SGHKS, CDR2 YYEKEE (reference sequence). The J segment lost 3 bases and the V segment lost 0 bases, leaving 3 bases of the junction unmatched. This CDR3 comprises 15 residues.

V usage is TRBV7-9 and J usage is TRBJ2-1, with 10 bases matching TRBD2. The CDR3 consists of 15 residues. The J segment lost 5 bases and the V segment lost 6 bases, leaving 7 bases of the junction unmatched. Germline V lookup: CDR1 SEHNR, CDR2 FQNEAQ (reference sequence). The CDR3 bases are TGTGCCAGCAGTTATAGCGGGGGGATAAACAATGAGCAGTTCTTC. This codes for CASSYSGGINNEQFF.

The chain has TRBV28 and TRBJ2-7; D remains ambiguous. Germline-derived CDR1 and CDR2 are MDHEN and SYDVKM. The CDR3 runs 15 residues. V gave up 5 bases and J gave up 4 bases, with 18 bases separating them. The CDR3 sequence: CASSRGPNLEYEQYF. The CDR3, as DNA: TGTGCCAGCAGTCGCGGCCCCAATTTAGAATACGAGCAGTACTTC.

The V and J genes are TRBV5-8 and TRBJ1-4; possibly TRBD1 for D (6 bases). This CDR3 spans 16 amino acids. V was trimmed by 3 bases and J by 0 bases, leaving 12 bases between them. The germline V gene has CDR1 SGHTS and CDR2 YDEGEE. The CDR3 reads CASSYGQTATNEKLFF. In DNA, the CDR3 is TGTGCCAGCAGCTACGGACAGACAGCAACTAATGAAAAACTGTTTTTT.

This clone has a single count. The chain couples TRBV28 to TRBJ1-1, with unresolved D. CDR3 length equals 14 residues. Trimming took 6 bases from V and 3 from J, leaving 14 bases between them. Looked up from germline, CDR1 is MDHEN and CDR2 is SYDVKM. The CDR3 here is CASRAWGGDTEAFF. CDR3 nucleotide sequence: TGTGCCAGCAGAGCCTGGGGAGGTGACACTGAAGCTTTCTTT.

This clone was seen a single time. V is TRBV5-5 and J is TRBJ2-7; 7 bases are shared with TRBD2. Trimming removed 3 bases from V and 3 bases from J; junction bases left unmatched: 9. CDR3 length: 15 residues. Per germline, CDR1 SGHKS and CDR2 YYEKEE (reference sequence). As DNA, the CDR3 is TGTGCCAGCAGCTCGAGGGAGGGGAATCTCTACGAGCAGTACTTC. It specifies CASSSREGNLYEQYF.

The V gene is TRBV6-6, the J gene TRBJ2-7; 10 bases line up with TRBD1. Losses at the gene ends were 6 bases for V and 7 bases for J; bases not matched to a gene: 9. The CDR3 is 14 amino acids. Germline V lookup: CDR1 MNHNY, CDR2 SVGAGI (reference sequence). The CDR3 nucleotides are TGTGCCAGCAGCCATCAGGGACAGGGGAGTGAGCAGTACTTC. Encoded protein: CASSHQGQGSEQYF.

The J gene is TRBJ2-7, the V gene TRBV7-9; the match to TRBD1 covers 7 bases. Trimming took 6 bases from V and 2 from J; bases not matched to a gene: 7. The germline gives CDR1 SEHNR, CDR2 FQNEAQ (reference sequence). This CDR3 has 14 amino acids. The chain's CDR3 is CASSFRDSTYEQYF. CDR3 in DNA: TGTGCCAGCAGTTTCCGGGACAGCACCTACGAGCAGTACTTC.

The table lists this clone with a few counts. This chain links TRBV9 with TRBJ1-1; D unclear. Germline values: CDR1 SGDLS, CDR2 YYNGEE. Trimming removed 3 bases from V and 5 bases from J, with 17 bases in between. This CDR3 is built from 15 residues. DNA for the CDR3: TGTGCCAGCAGCGCAGGCCCGTTGAGAGGGACTGAAGCTTTCTTT. The encoded protein is CASSAGPLRGTEAFF. The variable domain in full, with the rest retrieved from reference TRBV9 and TRBJ1-1, is DSGVTQTPKHLITATGQRVTLRCSPRSGDLSVYWYQQSLDQGLQFLIQYYNGEERAKGNILERFSAQQFPDLHSELNLSSLELGDSALYFCASSAGPLRGTEAFFGQGTRLTVV.

The J gene is TRBJ2-1, the V gene TRBV12-3 or TRBV12-4, with D possibly being TRBD2 (6 bases). The CDR3 spans 13 residues. V was cut by 8 bases and J by 8 bases, with 16 bases left in between. CDR3 protein: CASCKRDSYEQFF. The CDR3 DNA reads TGTGCCAGCTGCAAACGGGACTCTTATGAGCAGTTCTTC.

The CDR3 loop is CASSVAAGGLGDTQYF. CDR3 DNA sequence: TGTGCCAGCAGTGTCGCAGCGGGGGGCCTAGGGGATACGCAGTATTTT. This chain uses TRBV2 with TRBJ2-3, with TRBD2 matching 9 bases. The trim removed 4 bases at V and 6 bases at J, leaving 11 bases unmatched. CDR3 size: 16 residues. Germline loops: CDR1 SNHLY, CDR2 FYNNEI.

J is TRBJ2-5 and V is TRBV6-5; 12 bases map to TRBD2. V was pared by 6 bases and J by 5 bases, with 7 bases of the junction left unmatched. The CDR3 contains 15 residues. Germline V gene sequence: CDR1 MNHEY, CDR2 SVGAGI. The CDR3 DNA sequence: TGTGCCAGCAGCCCGACTAGCGGGAGCCTGGAGACCCAGTACTTC. Amino acids: CASSPTSGSLETQYF.

The chain couples TRBV5-1 to TRBJ2-7, with TRBD1 as a possible D gene (6 bases). The CDR3 totals 14 residues. Germline assignment: CDR1 SGHRS and CDR2 YFSETQ. The V end lost 0 bases, the J end lost 2 bases, and 9 bases lay between the germline ends. CDR3 loop: CASSLGEGAYEQYF. The CDR3 DNA sequence: TGCGCCAGCAGCTTGGGCGAGGGGGCCTACGAGCAGTACTTC.